The present entry profiles one T cell receptor (beta chain) with its context. Its target is not known. The data were obtained in a study of cytomegalovirus exposure and HLA in healthy donors. Study results and limitations: Being productive about 90% or about 30% of the time was typical of most TCR beta V segments in an earlier analysis.

Deletions cut 5 bases from V and 3 bases from J, with 10 bases between. This CDR3 comprises 13 residues. The germline CDR1 and CDR2 sequences are MNHEY and SMNVEV (reference sequence). 13 Jbeta primers and 60 Vbeta primers were used for the PCR. Assay: immunoSEQ multiplex PCR; the TCRdb copy retains only in-frame clones and omits some. The listing records roughly 200,000 clones. This chain joins TRBV27 and TRBJ1-2; no firm D call. Sequencing was performed on PBMCs. This clonotype was sampled from a girl under 10 years old in good health and CMV-seropositive. Here the CDR3 DNA reads TGTGCCAGCAGTCCCTCCCCGGACTATGGCTACACCTTC. Protein: CASSPSPDYGYTF.